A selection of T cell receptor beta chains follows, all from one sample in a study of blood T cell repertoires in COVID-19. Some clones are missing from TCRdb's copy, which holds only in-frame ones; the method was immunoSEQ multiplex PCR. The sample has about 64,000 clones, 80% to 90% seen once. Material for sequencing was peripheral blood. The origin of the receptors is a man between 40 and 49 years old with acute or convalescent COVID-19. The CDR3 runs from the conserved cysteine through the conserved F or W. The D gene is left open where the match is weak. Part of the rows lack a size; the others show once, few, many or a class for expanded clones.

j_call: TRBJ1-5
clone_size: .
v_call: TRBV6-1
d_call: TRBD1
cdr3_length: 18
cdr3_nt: TGTGCCAGCAGTGAGAGGAGGTGGGTGACAGGGGTCAATCAGCCCCAGCATTTT
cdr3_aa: CASSERRWVTGVNQPQHF

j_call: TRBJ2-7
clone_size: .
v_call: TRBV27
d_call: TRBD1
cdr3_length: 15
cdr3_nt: TGTGCCAGCAGTTTAATGGGACAGGTAATAAACGAGCAGTACTTC
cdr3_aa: CASSLMGQVINEQYF

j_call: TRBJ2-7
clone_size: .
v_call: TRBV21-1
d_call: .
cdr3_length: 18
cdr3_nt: TGTGCCAGCAGCCCCCGGGACAGCTCACCCCGGAACTCCTACGAGCAGTACTTC
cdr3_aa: CASSPRDSSPRNSYEQYF

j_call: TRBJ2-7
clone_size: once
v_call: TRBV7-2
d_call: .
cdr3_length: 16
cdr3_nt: TGTGCCAGCAGCCTCTCCGGGGGGCGGCCTGGGCACGAGCAGTACTTC
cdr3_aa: CASSLSGGRPGHEQYF

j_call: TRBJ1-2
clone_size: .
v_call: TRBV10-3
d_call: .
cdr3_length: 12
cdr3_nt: TGTGCCATCAGTGGGCAGGGGTATGGCTACACCTTC
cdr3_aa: CAISGQGYGYTF

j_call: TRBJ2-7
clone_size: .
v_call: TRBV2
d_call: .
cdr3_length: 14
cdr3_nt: TGTGCCAGCAAGGCTAGCGACAACTCCTACGAGCAGTACTTC
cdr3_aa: CASKASDNSYEQYF

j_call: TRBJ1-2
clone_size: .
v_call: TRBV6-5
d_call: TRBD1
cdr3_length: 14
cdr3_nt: TGTGCCAGCAGACCACCCGGACAGGGGAATGGCTACACCTTC
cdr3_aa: CASRPPGQGNGYTF

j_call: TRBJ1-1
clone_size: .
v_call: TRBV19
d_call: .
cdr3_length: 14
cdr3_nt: TGTGCCAGTAGTCCCCAAATCCCCAGCACTGAAGCTTTCTTT
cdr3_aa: CASSPQIPSTEAFF

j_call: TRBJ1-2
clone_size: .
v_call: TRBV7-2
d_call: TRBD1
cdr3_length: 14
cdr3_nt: TGTGCCAGCAGCCCAATGACAGGGTCCTATGGCTACACCTTC
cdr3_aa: CASSPMTGSYGYTF

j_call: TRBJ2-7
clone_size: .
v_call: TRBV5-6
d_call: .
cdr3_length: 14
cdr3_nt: TGTGCCAGCAGTGCGGGGGCCCGCTCCTACGAGCAGTACTTC
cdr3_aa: CASSAGARSYEQYF

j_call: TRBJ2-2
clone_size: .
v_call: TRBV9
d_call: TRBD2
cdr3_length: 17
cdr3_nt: TGTGCCAGCAGCCCGTCCGGGGCGGGGGGGTACACCGGGGAGCTGTTTTTT
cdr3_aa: CASSPSGAGGYTGELFF

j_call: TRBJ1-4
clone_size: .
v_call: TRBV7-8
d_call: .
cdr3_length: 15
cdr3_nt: TGTGCCAGCAGCTTAGGTAACGCCGGCGGGGAAAAACTGTTTTTT
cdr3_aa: CASSLGNAGGEKLFF

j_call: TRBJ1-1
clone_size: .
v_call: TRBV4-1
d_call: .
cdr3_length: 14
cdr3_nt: TGCGCCAGCAGAAACGGGAAACAGGGTTCCGAAGCTTTCTTT
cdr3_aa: CASRNGKQGSEAFF

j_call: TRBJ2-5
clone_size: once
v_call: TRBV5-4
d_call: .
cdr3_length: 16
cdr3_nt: TGTGCCAGCAGCTTTGAAGAGGGATTCCCTCAAGAGACCCAGTACTTC
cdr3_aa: CASSFEEGFPQETQYF

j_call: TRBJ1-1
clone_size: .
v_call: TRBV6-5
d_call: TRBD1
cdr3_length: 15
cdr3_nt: TGTGCCAGCACCTCGACGACAGGGGCAAACACTGAAGCTTTCTTT
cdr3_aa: CASTSTTGANTEAFF

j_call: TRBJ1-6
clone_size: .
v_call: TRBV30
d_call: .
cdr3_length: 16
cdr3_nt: TGTGCCTGGAGTGGTATGGTCTGGACGGGGAGTTCACCCCTCCACTTT
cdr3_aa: CAWSGMVWTGSSPLHF

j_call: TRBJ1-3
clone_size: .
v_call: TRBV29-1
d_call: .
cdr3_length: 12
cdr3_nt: TGCAGCGTTGGAGTCTCTGGAAACACCATATATTTT
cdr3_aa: CSVGVSGNTIYF

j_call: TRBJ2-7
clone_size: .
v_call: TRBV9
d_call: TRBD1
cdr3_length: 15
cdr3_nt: TGTGCCAGCAGCTCAACTCCAACAGGGGCGTACGAGCAGTACTTC
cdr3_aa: CASSSTPTGAYEQYF

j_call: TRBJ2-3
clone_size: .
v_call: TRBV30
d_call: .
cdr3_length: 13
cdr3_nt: TGTGCCTGGAGTGTACTCAGGGGAGATACGCAGTATTTT
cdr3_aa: CAWSVLRGDTQYF

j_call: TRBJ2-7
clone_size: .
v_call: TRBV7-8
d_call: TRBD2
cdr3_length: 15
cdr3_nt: TGTGCCAGCAGCCAGTCCCTAGCGGGGGTCTACGAGCAGTACTTC
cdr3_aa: CASSQSLAGVYEQYF

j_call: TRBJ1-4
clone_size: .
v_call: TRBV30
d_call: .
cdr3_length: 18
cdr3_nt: TGTGCCTGGAGCCAAGCCAGGGCCGAAGGAGCAACTAATGAAAAACTGTTTTTT
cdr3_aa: CAWSQARAEGATNEKLFF

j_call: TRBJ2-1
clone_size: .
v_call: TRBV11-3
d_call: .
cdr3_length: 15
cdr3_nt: TGTGCCAGCAGCCAAGGGGGTAGCTCCTACAATGAGCAGTTCTTC
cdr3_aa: CASSQGGSSYNEQFF

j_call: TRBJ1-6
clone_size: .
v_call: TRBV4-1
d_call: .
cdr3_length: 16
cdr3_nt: TGCGCCAGCAGCCAAGTCGGCCGTAGCCCTAATTCACCCCTCCACTTT
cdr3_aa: CASSQVGRSPNSPLHF

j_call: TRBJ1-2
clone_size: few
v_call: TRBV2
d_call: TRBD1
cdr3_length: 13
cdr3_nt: TGTGCCAGCAGTGAAGGAGTGGGACAGGGCTACACCTTC
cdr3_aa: CASSEGVGQGYTF

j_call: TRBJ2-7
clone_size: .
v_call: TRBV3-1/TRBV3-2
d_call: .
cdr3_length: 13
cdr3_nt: TGTGCCAGCAGTCCAGCCTCAGAGGCCGAGCAGTACTTC
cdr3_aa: CASSPASEAEQYF

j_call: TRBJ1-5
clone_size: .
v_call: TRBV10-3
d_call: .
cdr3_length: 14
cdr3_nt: TGTGCCATCAGTGAATCTGGGGGCGGTCAGCCCCAGCATTTT
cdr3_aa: CAISESGGGQPQHF

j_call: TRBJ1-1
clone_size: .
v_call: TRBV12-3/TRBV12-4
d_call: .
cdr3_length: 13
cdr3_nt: TGTGCCAGCAGTTACTACATGAACACTGAAGCTTTCTTT
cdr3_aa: CASSYYMNTEAFF

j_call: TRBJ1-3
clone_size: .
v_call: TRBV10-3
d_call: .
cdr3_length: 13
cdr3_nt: TGTGCCATCAAGGGGCCGAATAGAAACACCATATATTTT
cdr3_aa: CAIKGPNRNTIYF

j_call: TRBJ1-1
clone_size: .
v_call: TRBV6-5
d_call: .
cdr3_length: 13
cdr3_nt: TGTGCCAGCAGTTCGACAGGGAACACTGAAGCTTTCTTT
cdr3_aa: CASSSTGNTEAFF

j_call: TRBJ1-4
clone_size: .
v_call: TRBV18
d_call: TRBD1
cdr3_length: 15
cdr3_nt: TGTGCCAGCTCACCCCCGGGACAGCCGGGGGAAAAACTGTTTTTT
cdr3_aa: CASSPPGQPGEKLFF

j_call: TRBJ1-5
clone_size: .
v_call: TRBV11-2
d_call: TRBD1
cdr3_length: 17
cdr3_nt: TGTGCCAGCAGCTTAGGCTCAGGGGGATTCAGCAATCAGCCCCAGCATTTT
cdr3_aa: CASSLGSGGFSNQPQHF

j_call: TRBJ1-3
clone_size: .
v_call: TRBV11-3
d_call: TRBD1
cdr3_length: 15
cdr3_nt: TGTGCCAGCAGCTTGGGACAGTTCTCTGGAAACACCATATATTTT
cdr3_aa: CASSLGQFSGNTIYF

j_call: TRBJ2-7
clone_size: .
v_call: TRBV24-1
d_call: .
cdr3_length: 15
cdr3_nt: TGTGCCACCAGTGATTCACAGGGACCGCCCTACGAGCAGTACTTC
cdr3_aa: CATSDSQGPPYEQYF

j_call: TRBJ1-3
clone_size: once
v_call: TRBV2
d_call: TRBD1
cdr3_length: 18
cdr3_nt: TGTGCCAGCCAACGCCAACACACTACAGGGGGCTTTGGAAACACCATATATTTT
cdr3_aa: CASQRQHTTGGFGNTIYF

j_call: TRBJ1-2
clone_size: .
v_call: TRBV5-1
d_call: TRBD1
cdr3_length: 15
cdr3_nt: TGCGCCAGCAGCTTAACTCTGGGGGACAGAGAGGGCTACACCTTC
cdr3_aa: CASSLTLGDREGYTF

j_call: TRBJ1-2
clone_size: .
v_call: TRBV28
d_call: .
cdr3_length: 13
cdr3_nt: TGTGCCAGCAGCCTCTCGGGAAGGGCGAAGCACACCTTC
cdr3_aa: CASSLSGRAKHTF

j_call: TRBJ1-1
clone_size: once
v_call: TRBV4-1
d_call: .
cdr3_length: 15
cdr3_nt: TGCGCCAGCAGCGTCCGGGGTGGTCAGCCCAGTGAAGCTTTCTTT
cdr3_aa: CASSVRGGQPSEAFF

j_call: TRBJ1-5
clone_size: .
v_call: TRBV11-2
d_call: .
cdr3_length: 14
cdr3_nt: TGTGCCAGCAGTTTAGACAGAACCAATCAGCCCCAGCATTTT
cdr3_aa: CASSLDRTNQPQHF

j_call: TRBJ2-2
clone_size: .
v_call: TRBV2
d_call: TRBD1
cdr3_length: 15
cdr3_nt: TGTGCCAGCACCTTAACAGGGGCTGGAACCGGGGAGCTGTTTTTT
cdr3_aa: CASTLTGAGTGELFF

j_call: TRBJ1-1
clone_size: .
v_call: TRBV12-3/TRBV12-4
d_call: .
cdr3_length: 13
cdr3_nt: TGTGCCAGCAGTTATGGTCGCGGCACTGAAGCTTTCTTT
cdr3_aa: CASSYGRGTEAFF

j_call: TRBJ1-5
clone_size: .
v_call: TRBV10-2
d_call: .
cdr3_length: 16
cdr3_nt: TGCGCCAGCAGTGACAGGCCTCAGTCCAGCAATCAGCCCCAGCATTTT
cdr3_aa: CASSDRPQSSNQPQHF

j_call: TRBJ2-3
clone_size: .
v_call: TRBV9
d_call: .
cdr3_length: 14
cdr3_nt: TGTGCCAGCAGCGTAGGAGGGTTCACAGATACGCAGTATTTT
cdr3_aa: CASSVGGFTDTQYF

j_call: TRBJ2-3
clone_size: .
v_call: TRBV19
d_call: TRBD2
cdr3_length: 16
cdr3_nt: TGTGCCAGTAGTATAGCCCGGCCAGAGGCGGGGGGTACGCAGTATTTT
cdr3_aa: CASSIARPEAGGTQYF

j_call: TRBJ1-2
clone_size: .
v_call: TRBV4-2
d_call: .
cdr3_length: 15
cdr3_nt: TGTGCCAGCAGCCAAGACTGGAGACGGGACTATGGCTACACCTTC
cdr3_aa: CASSQDWRRDYGYTF

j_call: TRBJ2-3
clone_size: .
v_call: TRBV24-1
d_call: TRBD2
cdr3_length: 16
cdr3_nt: TGTGCCACACGTATGCTAGCGGGGGGGCCGGGAGATACGCAGTATTTT
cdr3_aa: CATRMLAGGPGDTQYF

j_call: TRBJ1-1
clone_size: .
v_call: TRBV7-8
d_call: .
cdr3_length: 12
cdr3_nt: TGTGCCAGCAGCGTAATGAACACTGAAGCTTTCTTT
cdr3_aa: CASSVMNTEAFF